These 21 T cell receptor beta chains share one sample of origin, sequenced in a study of OX40 agonist ivuxolimab in advanced cancers. Profiling relied on immunoSEQ multiplex PCR, and the TCRdb table lists in-frame clones only, not all of them. Here the sample spans around 78,000 clones, more than 75% being singletons. Here the sequenced sample was CD4+ or CD8+ T cells sorted from blood, taken in a trial of the OX40 agonist ivuxolimab. The receptors were sampled from an adult with an advanced solid tumor such as melanoma, head and neck, liver or kidney cancer.

CDR3 sequence: CASSWDRGNQPQHF. In DNA, the CDR3 is TGTGCCAGCAGTTGGGACAGGGGCAATCAGCCCCAGCATTTT. The chain couples TRBV6-1 to TRBJ1-5, with 9 bases aligning to TRBD1. Germline CDR1 MNHNS, CDR2 SASEGT. With 5 bases clipped from V and 2 bases from J, the junction kept 1 base outside the gene matches. The CDR3 spans 14 residues.

The J gene is TRBJ1-2, the V gene TRBV5-6; possibly TRBD1 for D (6 bases). The CDR3 runs to 14 residues. From germline, CDR1 is SGHDT and CDR2 YYEEEE. V was pared by 5 bases and J by 0 bases, with 11 bases between. The CDR3 DNA reads as TGTGCCAGCAGAGACAGGTTAGCTAACTATGGCTACACCTTC. Amino acids: CASRDRLANYGYTF.

The chain joins TRBV7-2 to TRBJ2-7, with D possibly being TRBD1 (6 bases). The length of the CDR3 is 13 residues. Trimming cost V 4 bases and J 0 bases, with 7 bases left between them. Germline lookup yields CDR1 SGHTA and CDR2 FQGNSA. Written as DNA, the CDR3 is TGTGCCAGCAGCTGGACAGACTCCTACGAGCAGTACTTC. Encoded protein: CASSWTDSYEQYF.

On this clone itself: Additional DNA sequences in this sample encode the identical CDR3. The rearrangement links TRBV18 to TRBJ2-5; D gene ambiguous. Germline lookup yields CDR1 KGHSH and CDR2 LQKENI. Trimming cost V 4 bases and J 5 bases, with 5 bases left between them. This CDR3 is built from 11 residues. The CDR3 DNA is TGTGCCAGCTCACTAAGGGAGACCCAGTACTTC. As protein: CASSLRETQYF.

This rearrangement joins TRBV5-1 to TRBJ2-7; TRBD2 agrees at 10 bases. The CDR3 loop spans 17 amino acids. Unmatched junction bases numbered 11, after V lost 4 bases and J lost 1 base. In germline, CDR1 is SGHRS, CDR2 YFSETQ. This CDR3 is CASSISSGSSRSYEQYF. In DNA form, the CDR3 reads TGCGCCAGCAGCATCTCTAGCGGGAGCTCTAGGTCCTACGAGCAGTACTTC.

The gene calls are TRBV9 and TRBJ1-2; 12 bases agree with TRBD1. Trimming took 5 bases from V and 2 from J; bases not matched to a gene: 7. Germline CDR1 SGDLS, CDR2 YYNGEE. The CDR3 consists of 16 residues. DNA for the CDR3: TGTGCCAGCAGGAGTATCGGGACAGGGGGCAACTATGGCTACACCTTC. This gives the protein CASRSIGTGGNYGYTF.

This CDR3 reads CASSLTYNEQFF. In DNA form, the CDR3 reads TGTGCCAGCAGCTTAACCTACAATGAGCAGTTCTTC. This sequence joins TRBV7-9 and TRBJ2-1; D uncertain. V was cut by 2 bases and J by 2 bases, with 1 base left in between. The CDR3 length is 12 residues. Germline V gives CDR1 SEHNR, CDR2 FQNEAQ (reference sequence).

The gene calls are TRBV5-4 and TRBJ2-2, with D uncertain. With 1 base removed from V and 2 bases from J, the gap between germline ends came to 9 bases. Germline V gene data show CDR1 as SGHNT and CDR2 as YYREEE (reference sequence). This CDR3 contains 15 residues. CDR3 bases: TGTGCCAGCAGCTTGTGGGCCTCTAACACCGGGGAGCTGTTTTTT. It encodes CASSLWASNTGELFF.

This chain links TRBV18 with TRBJ2-5, with TRBD2 matching 10 bases. The ends lost 3 bases at V and 5 bases at J; junction bases unmatched: 15. Germline V gene data show CDR1 as KGHSH and CDR2 as LQKENI. CDR3 length: 18 amino acids. The CDR3 region has the DNA TGTGCCAGCTCACCGGTGGCGGCTAGCGGGAGTCCGGTGGAGACCCAGTACTTC. It yields the protein CASSPVAASGSPVETQYF.

The V and J genes are TRBV29-1 and TRBJ2-1, with D unresolved. V was cut by 6 bases and J by 3 bases, with 18 bases left in between. The CDR3 has 15 amino acids. CDR1 is SQVTM, CDR2 ANQGSEA, per germline. The CDR3 DNA reads as TGCAGCGTCGACCCCCATACGTCGGACTACAATGAGCAGTTCTTC. This translates into CSVDPHTSDYNEQFF.

This clone was seen a few times. V gene TRBV19 combines with J gene TRBJ1-5; D unresolved. Germline CDR1 reads LNHDA; CDR2 reads SQIVND (reference sequence). With 3 bases removed from V and 5 bases from J, the gap between germline ends came to 5 bases. CDR3 length: 12 amino acids. CDR3 sequence (DNA): TGTGCCAGTAGTATCGGCGATCAGCCCCAGCATTTT. Protein product: CASSIGDQPQHF.

The V gene is TRBV6-1, the J gene TRBJ2-3, with D unresolved. Germline CDR1 and CDR2: MNHNS and SASEGT. The CDR3 covers 13 residues. V was clipped by 4 bases and J by 6 bases, with 11 bases between them. For the CDR3, the DNA is TGTGCCAGCAGTGCAGCCACGGTGGATACGCAGTATTTT. Its translation is CASSAATVDTQYF.

This clone was seen a single time. This sequence joins TRBV7-2 and TRBJ2-5; TRBD2 aligns across 7 bases. CDR1 and CDR2 from the germline V gene are SGHTA and FQGNSA. The CDR3 length is 18 residues. The trim removed 2 bases at V and 2 bases at J, leaving 14 bases unmatched. CDR3: CASSLTTGLVGLQETQYF. The DNA for the CDR3 is TGTGCCAGCAGCTTAACTACCGGACTAGTTGGGCTGCAAGAGACCCAGTACTTC. The whole variable domain, filled in from reference TRBV7-2 and TRBJ2-5, reads GAGVSQSPSNKVTEKGKDVELRCDPISGHTALYWYRQSLGQGLEFLIYFQGNSAPDKSGLPSDRFSAERTGGSVSTLTIQRTQQEDSAVYLCASSLTTGLVGLQETQYFGPGTRLLVL.

This clone was picked up one time. The V gene is TRBV15, the J gene TRBJ2-1; 7 bases are shared with TRBD2. The V segment lost 4 bases and the J segment 7 bases; nucleotides outside the gene matches: 1. CDR3 length: 12 amino acids. Germline lookup yields CDR1 LNHNV and CDR2 YYDKDF (reference sequence). The CDR3 loop reads CATSTSGNEQFF. Written as DNA, the CDR3 is TGTGCCACCAGCACTAGCGGAAATGAGCAGTTCTTC.

The chain employs TRBV28 and TRBJ2-7; 11 positions agree with TRBD2. The CDR3 sequence is 18 residues long. V trimming: 7 bases; J trimming: 5 bases; junction bases outside the gene matches: 19. From germline, CDR1 is MDHEN and CDR2 SYDVKM. This CDR3 is CASKPTGLRLAGTHEQYF. As DNA, the CDR3 is TGTGCCAGCAAACCGACAGGGCTGCGACTAGCGGGAACCCACGAGCAGTACTTC.

The chain recombines TRBV5-4 with TRBJ2-7; the match to TRBD1 covers 8 bases. This CDR3 region has 17 residues. V was pared by 3 bases and J by 3 bases, with 14 bases of the junction left unmatched. The germline CDR1 and CDR2 sequences are SGHNT and YYREEE (reference sequence). The chain's CDR3 is CASSSYAPGQGGYEQYF. As DNA, the CDR3 is TGTGCCAGCAGCTCTTACGCCCCTGGACAGGGTGGCTACGAGCAGTACTTC.

The chain carries TRBV11-3 and TRBJ2-1; tentatively, D is TRBD2 (7 bases). In germline, CDR1 is SGHNT, CDR2 YENEEA. The V end was cut by 5 bases, the J end by 6 bases, with 8 bases between. The CDR3 has 12 residues. The CDR3 DNA reads TGTGCCAGCAGCCGGGGGGCCAATGAGCAGTTCTTC. Its protein is CASSRGANEQFF.

The V call is TRBV2, the J call TRBJ2-1, with 14 positions matching TRBD2. V trimming: 5 bases; J trimming: 9 bases; junction bases outside the gene matches: 9. CDR1 is SNHLY and CDR2 is FYNNEI in the germline V gene. CDR3 size: 16 residues. CDR3 nucleotides: TGTGCCAGCAGTTTGTCCGGGACTAGCGGGAGCGGTGAGCAGTTCTTC. This encodes CASSLSGTSGSGEQFF.

V is TRBV27 and J is TRBJ2-3, with unresolved D. This CDR3 is built from 14 residues. Germline CDR1 and CDR2: MNHEY and SMNVEV (reference sequence). V lost 4 bases to trimming and J lost 11 bases, with 19 bases between them. The CDR3 protein is CASSSPTLDVGQYF. CDR3 DNA: TGTGCCAGCAGTTCCCCAACGCTGGACGTAGGGCAGTATTTT.

The chain couples TRBV5-1 to TRBJ1-2; 9 bases agree with TRBD1. Germline-derived CDR1 and CDR2 are SGHRS and YFSETQ. This CDR3 has 13 amino acids. J lost 7 bases, V lost 5 bases, and 6 bases had no gene match. This CDR3 is CASSHGQGFGYTF. Written as DNA, the CDR3 is TGCGCCAGCAGTCATGGACAGGGGTTTGGCTACACCTTC. The whole variable domain, remainder taken from reference TRBV5-1 and TRBJ1-2, is KAGVTQTPRYLIKTRGQQVTLSCSPISGHRSVSWYQQTPGQGLQFLFEYFSETQRNKGNFPGRFSGRQFSNSRSEMNVSTLELGDSALYLCASSHGQGFGYTFGSGTRLTVV.

The chain links TRBV5-6 to TRBJ1-2; no reliable D call. The CDR3 contains 14 residues. CDR1 is SGHDT and CDR2 is YYEEEE in the germline V gene. The V and J ends lost 2 bases and 4 bases respectively, with 12 bases between them. This chain's CDR3 is CASSLGGRVYGYTF. In nucleotides, the CDR3 is TGTGCCAGCAGCTTAGGTGGAAGAGTCTATGGCTACACCTTC.